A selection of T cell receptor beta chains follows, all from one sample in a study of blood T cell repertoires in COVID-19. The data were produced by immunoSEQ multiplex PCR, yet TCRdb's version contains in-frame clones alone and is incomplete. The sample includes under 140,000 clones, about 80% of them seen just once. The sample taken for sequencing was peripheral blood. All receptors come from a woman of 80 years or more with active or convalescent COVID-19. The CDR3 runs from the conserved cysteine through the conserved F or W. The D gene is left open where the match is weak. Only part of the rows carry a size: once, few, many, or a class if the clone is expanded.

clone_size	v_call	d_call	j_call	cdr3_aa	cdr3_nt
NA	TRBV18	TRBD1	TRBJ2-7	CASSPFTGTGGTEQYF	TGTGCCAGCTCACCATTCACCGGGACAGGGGGGACCGAGCAGTACTTC
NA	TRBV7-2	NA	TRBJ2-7	CASSLASQVYEQYF	TGTGCCAGCAGCTTAGCTAGCCAAGTCTACGAGCAGTACTTC
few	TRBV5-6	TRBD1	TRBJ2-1	CASSGQGAYNEQFF	TGTGCCAGCAGCGGACAGGGCGCGTACAATGAGCAGTTCTTC
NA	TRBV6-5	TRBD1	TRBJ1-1	CASKDRGLNTEAFF	TGTGCCAGCAAGGACAGGGGACTGAACACTGAAGCTTTCTTT
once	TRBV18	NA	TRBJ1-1	CASSPMWLRVNTEAFF	TGTGCCAGCTCACCAATGTGGCTGAGGGTGAACACTGAAGCTTTCTTT
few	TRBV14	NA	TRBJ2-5	CASSHWDFEETQYF	TGTGCCAGCAGCCATTGGGACTTCGAAGAGACCCAGTACTTC
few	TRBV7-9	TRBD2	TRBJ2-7	CASSLVGGRSSYEQYF	TGTGCCAGCAGCTTAGTGGGCGGGAGGAGCTCCTACGAGCAGTACTTC
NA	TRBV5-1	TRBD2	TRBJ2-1	CASSLGLAGGYEQFF	TGCGCCAGCAGCTTGGGACTAGCGGGAGGATATGAGCAGTTCTTC
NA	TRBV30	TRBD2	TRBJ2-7	CAWSVLAGASEQYF	TGTGCCTGGAGTGTACTAGCGGGAGCCTCCGAGCAGTACTTC
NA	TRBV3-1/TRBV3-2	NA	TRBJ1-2	CASSQVNYYGYTF	TGTGCCAGCAGCCAAGTTAACTACTATGGCTACACCTTC
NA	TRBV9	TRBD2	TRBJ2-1	CASSVSSAGNYYNEQFF	TGTGCCAGCAGCGTGAGTTCAGCGGGAAATTACTACAATGAGCAGTTCTTC
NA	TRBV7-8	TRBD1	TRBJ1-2	CASSPQGQPNYGYTF	TGTGCCAGCAGCCCACAGGGGCAGCCTAACTATGGCTACACCTTC
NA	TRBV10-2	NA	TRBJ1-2	CASSESGQGGYTF	TGCGCCAGCAGTGAGTCGGGGCAGGGTGGCTACACCTTC
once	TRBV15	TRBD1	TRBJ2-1	CATSRLVDRADNEQFF	TGTGCCACCAGCAGATTGGTCGACAGGGCCGACAATGAGCAGTTCTTC
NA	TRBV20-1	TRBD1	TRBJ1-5	CSASQAGTVSNQPQHF	TGCAGTGCTAGTCAAGCCGGGACAGTTAGCAATCAGCCCCAGCATTTT
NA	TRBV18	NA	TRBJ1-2	CASSGDRSYGYTF	TGTGCCAGCTCGGGCGACAGGAGCTATGGCTACACCTTC
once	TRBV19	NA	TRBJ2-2	CASSLRTGVLTGELFF	TGTGCCAGTAGTCTCCGAACGGGTGTGCTTACCGGGGAGCTGTTTTTT
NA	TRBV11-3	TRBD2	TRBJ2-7	CASSPQLAVVGEQYF	TGTGCCAGCAGCCCGCAACTAGCGGTCGTGGGGGAGCAGTACTTC
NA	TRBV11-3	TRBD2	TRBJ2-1	CASSVRAGRYNEQFF	TGTGCCAGCAGCGTTAGAGCGGGACGCTACAATGAGCAGTTCTTC
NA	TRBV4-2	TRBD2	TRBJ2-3	CASSLLSGSTDTQYF	TGTGCCAGCAGCCTACTTAGCGGGAGTACAGATACGCAGTATTTT